These 26 T cell receptor beta chains originate from one sample sequenced in a study of human T cells and chemical hapten exposure (dated by TCRdb to 2020 to 2023). The sample's time point label is to be understood as: healthy volunteer bleed at 2 weeks. Total RNA was isolated from unfractionated whole blood collected in Tempus Blood RNA tubes. The library came from RACE. Sequenced on a NextSeq 500. TCRdb redid the processing of the public reads, applying fastp at Q25 and MiXCR, and retained in-frame beta chains. Entries are consolidated by CDR3 protein sequence, retaining the most common genes and DNA. Present in this sample are roughly 100,000 distinct CDR3 sequences, around 9% of which were seen just once. The ten largest account for 2.5% to 3.5% of the sample. Sequencing input: whole blood. Every receptor here comes from a female donor in good health. Some clones in this sample may be carry-over from other donors' samples.

This clonotype has a count of ten or more. This chain links TRBV20-1 with TRBJ1-6; D unresolved. From germline, CDR1 is DFQATT and CDR2 SNEGSKA (reference sequence). V was pared by 5 bases and J by 5 bases, with 7 bases between. The CDR3 sequence is 12 residues long. The chain's CDR3 is CSADSDNSPLHF. The CDR3 nucleotides are TGCAGTGCTGACTCGGATAATTCACCCCTCCACTTT.

This clonotype was observed a few times. This chain links TRBV29-1 with TRBJ2-5; TRBD1 matches at 7 bases. CDR1 is SQVTM, CDR2 ANQGSEA, per germline. The CDR3 contains 14 residues. After removal of 6 bases from V and 7 bases from J, the junction contained 14 bases not matched to a gene. The CDR3 bases are TGCAGCGTGGGACCGGGACAGACTATAGGGACCCAGTACTTC. Protein sequence: CSVGPGQTIGTQYF.

This clonotype was counted a few times. This chain links TRBV20-1 with TRBJ2-1; 8 bases align to TRBD2. From germline, CDR1 is DFQATT and CDR2 SNEGSKA (reference sequence). This CDR3 has 18 amino acids. With V trimmed by 0 bases and J by 8 bases, 18 bases remained unmatched. DNA for the CDR3: TGCAGTGCTAGAGACGGGAGTACAAGCGGGAGAAGCTTGGATGAGCAGTTCTTC. Amino acids: CSARDGSTSGRSLDEQFF.

This clonotype was counted a single time. Just one base apart from a much larger clone, this may be a read error. The chain links TRBV11-2 to TRBJ2-3; 10 nucleotides match TRBD2. Germline V gene data show CDR1 as SGHAT and CDR2 as FQNNGV. The CDR3 has 14 amino acids. In nucleotides, the CDR3 is TGTACCAGCAGAGCGGGAGGGGTGTCAGATACGCAGTATTTT. This encodes CTSRAGGVSDTQYF.

This clonotype was counted a single time. Given a much more abundant clone one base away, this may be a read error. This chain connects TRBV4-2 to TRBJ2-7; 9 bases fit TRBD1. CDR1 and CDR2 (germline): LGHNA, YNFKEQ. This CDR3 region has 15 residues. CDR3 loop: CVSSQDDGQGYEQYF. The CDR3 DNA reads TGTGTCAGCAGCCAAGATGATGGACAGGGGTACGAGCAGTACTTC.

This chain connects TRBV9 to TRBJ1-2, with TRBD1 matching 7 bases. Unmatched junction bases numbered 12, after V lost 7 bases and J lost 3 bases. The CDR3 spans 15 residues. Germline CDR1 and CDR2: SGDLS and YYNGEE. The CDR3 sequence: CASRRGPFPDYGYTF. In nucleotides, the CDR3 is TGTGCCAGCCGTAGGGGGCCCTTCCCGGACTATGGCTACACCTTC.

The J gene is TRBJ2-3, the V gene TRBV10-3; a weak D match, TRBD1 (6 bases). Trimming shortened V by 6 bases and J by 2 bases, and 12 bases separated the two germline ends. Germline-derived CDR1 and CDR2 are ENHRY and SYGVKD. CDR3 size: 14 residues. The CDR3 region is CAIRIDRFTDTQYF. CDR3 bases: TGTGCCATCAGGATAGACAGGTTCACAGATACGCAGTATTTT.

CDR3 in amino acids: CSAARGRVGSPLHF. The CDR3 DNA sequence: TGCAGTGCTGCTAGGGGCAGGGTAGGGTCACCCCTCCACTTT. The V and J genes are TRBV20-1 and TRBJ1-6; possibly TRBD1 for D (5 bases). The CDR3 is 14 amino acids. Germline lookup yields CDR1 DFQATT and CDR2 SNEGSKA (reference sequence). V lost 5 bases, J lost 10 bases, and 18 bases lay in between.

This clonotype was observed a handful of times. The rearrangement links TRBV28 to TRBJ1-4, with TRBD1 identical over 7 bases. V lost 2 bases and J lost 3; bases outside the gene matches: 6. Germline CDR1 reads MDHEN; CDR2 reads SYDVKM. CDR3 length: 16 amino acids. CDR3 sequence reads: CASSLSQGVSNEKLFF. CDR3 nucleotide sequence: TGTGCCAGCAGTTTAAGCCAGGGGGTCTCTAATGAAAAACTGTTTTTT.

The sample holds many counts of this clonotype. This rearrangement joins TRBV11-3 to TRBJ1-1; D is uncertain. V lost 1 base to trimming and J lost 5 bases, with 8 bases between them. The CDR3 has 13 amino acids. The germline gives CDR1 SGHNT, CDR2 YENEEA. DNA for the CDR3: TGTGCCAGCAGCTTAGGGACCGGGACTGAAGCTTTCTTT. It yields the protein CASSLGTGTEAFF. Based on the CDR3 plus reference TRBV11-3 and TRBJ1-1, the full variable domain is EAGVVQSPRYKIIEKKQPVAFWCNPISGHNTLYWYLQNLGQGPELLIRYENEEAVDDSQLPKDRFSAERLKGVDSTLKIQPAELGDSAVYLCASSLGTGTEAFFGQGTRLTVV.

Only a few counts were recorded for this clonotype. The V call is TRBV7-9, the J call TRBJ2-7; D is possibly TRBD1 (6 bases). Germline V gene data show CDR1 as SEHNR and CDR2 as FQNEAQ (reference sequence). V lost 5 bases and J 7 bases, leaving 12 bases between the germline ends. The CDR3 contains 12 residues. CDR3 amino acids: CASSAGTQEQYF. The CDR3 coding sequence is TGTGCCAGCAGCGCCGGGACACAAGAGCAGTACTTC.

This clonotype was observed a few times. The chain uses TRBV7-2 and TRBJ1-5, with D hard to call. Trimming removed 5 bases from V and 5 bases from J, with 19 bases in between. CDR3 length: 16 amino acids. Germline V gene lookup returns CDR1 SGHTA and CDR2 FQGNSA. The CDR3, as DNA: TGTGCCAGCAGCCCCATCACTGGGCGGGCGGATCAGCCCCAGCATTTT. This sequence encodes CASSPITGRADQPQHF.

The CDR3 DNA reads TGTGCCTGGAGTCCCCGAGGCCGGGAAGAGTACTTC. This encodes CAWSPRGREEYF. This rearrangement joins TRBV30 to TRBJ2-7, with TRBD2 as a possible D gene (5 bases). The germline V gene has CDR1 GTSNPN and CDR2 SVGIG (reference sequence). The V gene lost 2 bases and the J gene lost 11 bases, with 16 bases spanning the gap. The CDR3 covers 12 residues. The full variable domain, rest sourced from reference TRBV30 and TRBJ2-7, is SQTIHQWPATLVQPVGSPLSLECTVEGTSNPNLYWYRQAAGRGLQLLFYSVGIGQISSEVPQNLSASRPQDRQFILSSKKLLLSDSGFYLCAWSPRGREEYFGPGTRLTVT.

This clonotype has a handful of counts. The chain joins TRBV7-9 to TRBJ1-2; 7 bases map to TRBD1. V shed 5 bases, J shed 4 bases, and the junction held 4 bases outside the gene matches. Looked up from germline, CDR1 is SEHNR and CDR2 is FQNEAQ (reference sequence). This CDR3 contains 13 residues. The CDR3, as DNA: TGTGCCAGCAGCCAGACAGGGATCTATGGCTACACCTTC. The encoded protein is CASSQTGIYGYTF.

This clonotype was detected ten times or more. The rearrangement links TRBV7-2 to TRBJ2-5; 12 positions match TRBD2. V gave up 5 bases and J gave up 7 bases; unmatched junction bases: 5. Germline V gene lookup returns CDR1 SGHTA and CDR2 FQGNSA. The CDR3 has 14 residues. CDR3 in amino acids: CASSPTSGSTTQYF. In DNA, the CDR3 is TGTGCCAGCAGCCCGACTAGCGGGAGTACGACCCAGTACTTC.

The rearrangement joins TRBV7-2 to TRBJ1-1; D may be TRBD1 (5 bases). Trimming cost V 5 bases and J 8 bases, with 12 bases left between them. The CDR3 runs 12 residues. Germline V gene data show CDR1 as SGHTA and CDR2 as FQGNSA. Here the CDR3 DNA reads TGTGCCAGCAGCCCAAGGGGCGGAGAAGCTTTCTTT. Its translation is CASSPRGGEAFF.

CDR3 sequence reads: CASRPPRSTTDTQYF. The CDR3 coding sequence is TGTGCCAGTAGACCCCCTCGGTCAACCACAGATACGCAGTATTTT. The chain recombines TRBV19 with TRBJ2-3, with D uncertain. Germline lookup yields CDR1 LNHDA and CDR2 SQIVND (reference sequence). V gave up 6 bases and J gave up 2 bases, with 15 bases separating them. CDR3 size: 15 residues.

This clonotype was counted ten times or more. The rearrangement joins TRBV7-2 to TRBJ1-1; TRBD1 is a possible D gene (5 bases). CDR3 length equals 13 residues. Germline CDR1 and CDR2: SGHTA and FQGNSA. Trimming took off 4 bases at V and 4 bases at J, with 10 bases between the two ends. The CDR3 sequence: CASSSSGATEAFF. The DNA for the CDR3 is TGTGCCAGCAGCTCCTCCGGGGCCACTGAAGCTTTCTTT.

This clonotype was counted a few times. The J gene is TRBJ2-7, the V gene TRBV5-8, with 7 nucleotides matching TRBD2. V was pared by 0 bases and J by 4 bases, with 10 bases of the junction left unmatched. In germline, CDR1 is SGHTS, CDR2 YDEGEE. This CDR3 comprises 16 residues. CDR3 bases: TGTGCCAGCAGCTTGGGACCAGCGGGAAGATCGTACGAGCAGTACTTC. This encodes CASSLGPAGRSYEQYF.

The chain joins TRBV15 to TRBJ2-1; TRBD1 agrees at 10 bases. From germline, CDR1 is LNHNV and CDR2 YYDKDF (reference sequence). J was trimmed by 15 bases and V by 8 bases; bases with no gene match: 10. The CDR3 totals 12 residues. Here the CDR3 DNA reads TGTGCCACCGGGACAGGGGACAGTGAAGCGTTCTTC. Protein product: CATGTGDSEAFF.

The genes are TRBV28 and TRBJ2-7, with 7 bases lining up with TRBD2. Germline lookup yields CDR1 MDHEN and CDR2 SYDVKM. Germline trimming cut 3 bases from V and 6 bases from J; bases unmatched to any gene: 11. The CDR3 has 15 amino acids. This chain's CDR3 is CASSFHLAGVSEQYF. Here the CDR3 DNA reads TGTGCCAGCAGTTTTCACCTCGCGGGAGTATCCGAGCAGTACTTC.

The chain links TRBV5-4 to TRBJ2-7; the D gene is possibly TRBD1 (6 bases). V was cut by 4 bases and J by 5 bases, with 16 bases left in between. CDR1 SGHNT and CDR2 YYREEE come from the germline V gene (reference sequence). The CDR3 spans 14 residues. CDR3 bases: TGTGCCAGCAGCCCGGGACAAGAAGGGCACGAGCAGTACTTC. It codes for CASSPGQEGHEQYF. The full variable domain, its missing parts supplied by reference TRBV5-4 and TRBJ2-7, is ETGVTQSPTHLIKTRGQQVTLRCSSQSGHNTVSWYQQALGQGPQFIFQYYREEENGRGNFPPRFSGLQFPNYSSELNVNALELDDSALYLCASSPGQEGHEQYFGPGTRLTVT.

This clonotype occurred many times. This rearrangement joins TRBV3-1 to TRBJ1-1; D not certain. Between the trimmed V and J ends, which lost 0 bases and 5 bases, there was a span of 16 bases. Germline V gene sequence: CDR1 LGHDT, CDR2 YNNKEL (reference sequence). CDR3 length equals 16 residues. The CDR3 region has the DNA TGTGCCAGCAGCCAAGATCTTAGGGCAGCCGGGACTGAAGCTTTCTTT. Translated, it gives CASSQDLRAAGTEAFF.

This clonotype was observed a few times. The chain links TRBV29-1 to TRBJ2-5; 8 nucleotides agree with TRBD1. The CDR3 contains 14 residues. Trimming at V came to 4 bases and at J to 5 bases, leaving 9 bases not matched to a gene. Germline lookup yields CDR1 SQVTM and CDR2 ANQGSEA. CDR3 region: CSVGTGSKRETQYF. In nucleotides, the CDR3 is TGCAGCGTTGGGACAGGGAGTAAACGGGAGACCCAGTACTTC.

This clonotype was counted at least ten times. This sequence joins TRBV28 and TRBJ2-1; 10 bases line up with TRBD1. The ends lost 2 bases at V and 9 bases at J; junction bases unmatched: 4. This CDR3 has 14 residues. Germline-derived CDR1 and CDR2 are MDHEN and SYDVKM. CDR3 loop: CASSLRQGAAEQFF. CDR3 bases: TGTGCCAGCAGTTTAAGACAGGGGGCGGCTGAGCAGTTCTTC. Supplemented by reference TRBV28 and TRBJ2-1, the full variable domain reads DVKVTQSSRYLVKRTGEKVFLECVQDMDHENMFWYRQDPGLGLRLIYFSYDVKMKEKGDIPEGYSVSREKKERFSLILESASTNQTSMYLCASSLRQGAAEQFFGPGTRLTVL.

This clonotype was seen only a few times. V usage is TRBV18 and J usage is TRBJ2-3, with D possibly being TRBD2 (6 bases). The length of the CDR3 is 14 residues. Germline lookup yields CDR1 KGHSH and CDR2 LQKENI. V lost 3 bases to trimming and J lost 6 bases, with 13 bases between them. CDR3 DNA: TGTGCCAGCTCACCCCCGACTAGGGGCGATACGCAGTATTTT. Protein sequence: CASSPPTRGDTQYF.